The 15 T cell receptor beta chains listed next were all sequenced from one sample in a study of cytomegalovirus exposure and HLA in healthy donors. Clones were read by immunoSEQ multiplex PCR, and TCRdb kept only the in-frame ones, dropping some. The sample gives 150,000 to 200,000 clones, about 86% of which show up once; 2.5% to 3% is in the top ten. What was sequenced was PBMCs. These receptors all stem from a woman in her late teens or twenties in good health and CMV-seropositive.

This chain joins TRBV4-2 and TRBJ1-3, with D possibly being TRBD1 (5 bases). Deletions cut 0 bases from V and 2 bases from J, with 8 bases between. Germline V lookup: CDR1 LGHNA, CDR2 YNFKEQ. This CDR3 contains 15 residues. CDR3 bases: TGTGCCAGCAGCCAAGAAGTAGGGGCTGGAAACACCATATATTTT. Amino acid sequence: CASSQEVGAGNTIYF.

This clone showed up just once. The V gene is TRBV9, the J gene TRBJ2-3, with 8 positions matching TRBD2. The CDR3 runs to 16 residues. CDR1 is SGDLS and CDR2 is YYNGEE in the germline V gene. Losses at the gene ends were 0 bases for V and 2 bases for J; bases not matched to a gene: 5. The CDR3 bases are TGTGCCAGCAGCGTAGCAACTAGCGGACTCACAGATACGCAGTATTTT. Its translation is CASSVATSGLTDTQYF.

The gene calls are TRBV7-2 and TRBJ2-4; D unclear. Germline CDR1 SGHTA, CDR2 FQGNSA. V lost 5 bases and J lost 0, with 23 bases in between. The CDR3 sequence is 19 residues long. CDR3: CASSPRSFRALVAKNIQYF. The CDR3 bases are TGTGCCAGCAGCCCACGTTCTTTTCGAGCCCTCGTAGCCAAAAACATTCAGTACTTC.

As DNA, the CDR3 is TGTGCCAGCAGCCAGGACAGGGGTAGCGCAGATACGCAGTATTTT. This codes for CASSQDRGSADTQYF. The V gene is TRBV7-8, the J gene TRBJ2-3; 9 nucleotides agree with TRBD1. There are 15 residues in the CDR3. Trimming cost V 5 bases and J 4 bases; bases outside gene matches: 7. Per germline, CDR1 SGHVS and CDR2 FQNEAQ.

This clone occurred a few times. This sequence joins TRBV9 and TRBJ1-5, with D perhaps TRBD1 (6 bases). Trimming removed 4 bases at V and 0 bases at J, with 11 bases between. Germline V gene sequence: CDR1 SGDLS, CDR2 YYNGEE. The length of the CDR3 is 15 residues. CDR3 DNA: TGTGCCAGCAGCCCTCAGGGGTATAGCAATCAGCCCCAGCATTTT. Protein: CASSPQGYSNQPQHF. Drawing the rest from reference TRBV9 and TRBJ1-5, the complete variable domain is DSGVTQTPKHLITATGQRVTLRCSPRSGDLSVYWYQQSLDQGLQFLIQYYNGEERAKGNILERFSAQQFPDLHSELNLSSLELGDSALYFCASSPQGYSNQPQHFGDGTRLSIL.

The J gene is TRBJ1-1, the V gene TRBV6-6; D not resolved. The germline V and J ends were trimmed by 6 bases and 3 bases, with 14 bases remaining between them. The CDR3 is 14 amino acids. Germline V lookup: CDR1 MNHNY, CDR2 SVGAGI (reference sequence). The CDR3 coding sequence is TGTGCCAGCAGGCGATCCCAATCACACACTGAAGCTTTCTTT. Protein sequence: CASRRSQSHTEAFF.

The DNA for the CDR3 is TGTGCCAGCAGTGAAAACCTCTCAGTGGCGGGGGACGATACGCAGTATTTT. This sequence encodes CASSENLSVAGDDTQYF. This chain links TRBV2 with TRBJ2-3; TRBD2 matches 7 bases. The CDR3 consists of 17 residues. The germline CDR1 and CDR2 sequences are SNHLY and FYNNEI. V lost 2 bases, J lost 6 bases, and 14 bases stayed unmatched. The full variable domain, with the rest looked up from reference TRBV2 and TRBJ2-3, is EPEVTQTPSHQVTQMGQEVILRCVPISNHLYFYWYRQILGQKVEFLVSFYNNEISEKSEIFDDQFSVERPDGSNFTLKIRSTKLEDSAMYFCASSENLSVAGDDTQYFGPGTRLTVL.

The chain recombines TRBV6-1 with TRBJ1-1, with D possibly matching TRBD1 (5 bases). Germline CDR1 MNHNS, CDR2 SASEGT. CDR3 size: 14 residues. V was shortened by 0 bases and J by 7 bases, with 12 bases between the two germline ends. In nucleotides, the CDR3 is TGTGCCAGCAGTGAAGCCAGCAGGGATTTTGAAGCTTTCTTT. This codes for CASSEASRDFEAFF.

This clone was counted only a few times. The V call is TRBV10-3, the J call TRBJ2-7; a possible D gene is TRBD2 (5 bases). Trimming pared 5 bases from V and 5 bases from J, leaving 16 bases between. Looked up from germline, CDR1 is ENHRY and CDR2 is SYGVKD. This CDR3 has 14 residues. This CDR3 is CAISRGQAMDEQYF. CDR3 DNA: TGTGCCATCAGTCGAGGGCAGGCGATGGACGAGCAGTACTTC.

This chain joins TRBV29-1 and TRBJ2-3; TRBD2 matches at 8 bases. Germline-derived CDR1 and CDR2 are SQVTM and ANQGSEA. Losses at the gene ends were 2 bases for V and 1 base for J; bases not matched to a gene: 14. CDR3 length: 18 residues. In DNA form, the CDR3 reads TGCAGCGTTGAATTGGTACGCGGCGGGGGGCCAGGCACAGATACGCAGTATTTT. Residues: CSVELVRGGGPGTDTQYF.

In nucleotides, the CDR3 is TGTGCCAGCAGCCCACGGACTAGCGAGTGGGAAGAGACCCAGTACTTC. This sequence encodes CASSPRTSEWEETQYF. The chain is built from TRBV27 and TRBJ2-5; 9 bases align to TRBD2. V trimming: 6 bases; J trimming: 3 bases; junction bases outside the gene matches: 11. Germline V gene lookup returns CDR1 MNHEY and CDR2 SMNVEV (reference sequence). The length of the CDR3 is 16 residues.

The genes are TRBV2 and TRBJ1-1; the D is unclear. CDR1 and CDR2 from the germline V gene are SNHLY and FYNNEI. CDR3 length: 14 residues. V lost 4 bases, J lost 1 base, and 10 bases lay in between. The CDR3 DNA is TGTGCCAGCAGTGCCCTAGAGGCGAACACTGAAGCTTTCTTT. Its protein is CASSALEANTEAFF.

The chain employs TRBV4-1 and TRBJ2-2; D unresolved. Germline V gene data show CDR1 as MGHRA and CDR2 as YSYEKL. The V end lost 0 bases, the J end lost 0 bases, and 11 bases lay between the germline ends. CDR3 length: 17 residues. The CDR3 DNA sequence: TGCGCCAGCAGCCAAGAATCGAGGAGCGCGAACACCGGGGAGCTGTTTTTT. Its protein product is CASSQESRSANTGELFF.

V gene TRBV15 combines with J gene TRBJ1-2, with unresolved D. Germline V gene sequence: CDR1 LNHNV, CDR2 YYDKDF (reference sequence). The CDR3 consists of 14 residues. Trimming left V 5 bases short and J 4 bases short, with 14 bases between. The CDR3 DNA is TGTGCCACCAGCGTTGGGATAGCGGTCTATGGCTACACCTTC. Translating it yields CATSVGIAVYGYTF.

The gene calls are TRBV7-2 and TRBJ1-2, with 8 bases that match TRBD1. V gave up 5 bases and J gave up 3 bases; unmatched junction bases: 8. CDR1 and CDR2 (germline): SGHTA, FQGNSA. The CDR3 is made up of 15 amino acids. The CDR3 sequence: CASSTRTGLDYGYTF. The CDR3 DNA sequence: TGTGCCAGCAGCACCAGGACAGGGTTGGACTATGGCTACACCTTC. Together with reference TRBV7-2 and TRBJ1-2, the CDR3 gives the full variable domain: GAGVSQSPSNKVTEKGKDVELRCDPISGHTALYWYRQSLGQGLEFLIYFQGNSAPDKSGLPSDRFSAERTGGSVSTLTIQRTQQEDSAVYLCASSTRTGLDYGYTFGSGTRLTVV.